This is a list of T cell receptor beta chains from one sample in a study of T cell responses to AZD1222 COVID-19 vaccine. Some clones are missing from TCRdb's copy, which holds only in-frame ones; the method was immunoSEQ multiplex PCR. The table includes 120,000 to 150,000 clones, around nine tenths detected once. The input for sequencing was peripheral blood, taken on day 0 of AZD1222 vaccination. These receptors all stem from an adult in good health. The CDR3 runs from the conserved cysteine through the conserved F or W. A D gene is named only where the DNA matches it firmly. The listing skips clone size in some rows; elsewhere it reads once, few, many or a size class.

V gene	clone size	J gene	D gene	CDR3 DNA	CDR3 protein
TRBV7-8	NA	TRBJ2-1	TRBD1	TGTGCCAGCAGCTTATTGCCGCAGGGGGTCTTCAATGAGCAGTTCTTC	CASSLLPQGVFNEQFF
TRBV29-1	NA	TRBJ2-1	NA	TGCAGCGTTGAACGTCTACTAGTACTAAATGAGCAGTTCTTC	CSVERLLVLNEQFF
TRBV4-3	NA	TRBJ1-2	TRBD1	TGCGCCAGCAGCCAAGATTACCGACAGGGTACGGGCTACACCTTC	CASSQDYRQGTGYTF
TRBV4-1	few	TRBJ1-2	NA	TGCGCCAGCAGCCAAGGGCAGGACCACCTTAACTATGGCTACACCTTC	CASSQGQDHLNYGYTF
TRBV15	NA	TRBJ1-5	NA	TGTGCCACCAGCAGAGAGATATCGAGGCAGCCCCAGCATTTT	CATSREISRQPQHF
TRBV6-6	few	TRBJ1-6	TRBD1	TGTGCCAGCAACCCCGCAGGGGGAATTAATTCACCCCTCCACTTT	CASNPAGGINSPLHF
TRBV25-1	NA	TRBJ2-7	NA	TGTGCCAGCAGAGGCTCTGAGCAGTACTTC	CASRGSEQYF
TRBV15	NA	TRBJ1-6	NA	TGTGCCACCAGCAGAGATGAGGGCCCCTATAATTCACCCCTCCACTTT	CATSRDEGPYNSPLHF
TRBV7-2	NA	TRBJ2-1	NA	TGTGCCAGCAGCTTAGCCCACTCCGGTCACAATGAGCAGTTCTTC	CASSLAHSGHNEQFF
TRBV28	NA	TRBJ1-2	TRBD1	TGTGCCAGCAGCGACAGGGGAATAGACGGCTACACCTTC	CASSDRGIDGYTF
TRBV6-6	NA	TRBJ1-6	NA	TGTGCCACCTACCCAGGCCTGGGGGGTTCACCCCTCCACTTT	CATYPGLGGSPLHF
TRBV2	NA	TRBJ2-4	NA	TGTGCCAGCAGGGGCTCTCTAGCCAAAAACATTCAGTACTTC	CASRGSLAKNIQYF
TRBV30	NA	TRBJ1-3	NA	TGTCTGCTCCGGAATAGAGGGCTCTCTGGAAACACCATATATTTT	CLLRNRGLSGNTIYF
TRBV7-9	once	TRBJ2-1	TRBD1	TGTGCCAGCAGCCAGACAGGGGGCGCTAAGGATGAGCAGTTCTTC	CASSQTGGAKDEQFF
TRBV29-1	NA	TRBJ1-1	TRBD1	TGCAGCGTTGCACAGGGGGCGTTGAACACTGAAGCTTTCTTT	CSVAQGALNTEAFF
TRBV7-2	once	TRBJ1-5	NA	TGTGCCAGCAGCTACGTGGGGGTGGGTCAGCCCCAGCATTTT	CASSYVGVGQPQHF
TRBV7-6	NA	TRBJ2-2	NA	TGTGCCAGCAGCTTAGGACTAGGAGAGGGTGGCGGGGAGCTGTTTTTT	CASSLGLGEGGGELFF
TRBV29-1	NA	TRBJ1-3	NA	TGCAGCGTGGGGAGGGGCTCTGGAAACACCATATATTTT	CSVGRGSGNTIYF
TRBV28	NA	TRBJ1-1	NA	TGTGCCAGCAGATCCGGGATGCCTTTGAACACTGAAGCTTTCTTT	CASRSGMPLNTEAFF
TRBV9	NA	TRBJ1-1	NA	TGTGCCAGCAGCGTAGTTGGGCAGGTGAACACTGAAGCTTTCTTT	CASSVVGQVNTEAFF
TRBV30	NA	TRBJ2-4	NA	TGTGCCTGGAGTAGTTGGGGACTTCTCAAAAACATTCAGTACTTC	CAWSSWGLLKNIQYF
TRBV7-2	NA	TRBJ1-5	NA	TGTGCCAGCTCCGAAACTAAAACAGGGTTCGGCAATCAGCCCCAGCATTTT	CASSETKTGFGNQPQHF
TRBV5-1	NA	TRBJ2-5	TRBD2	TGCGCCAGCAGCTTGGGAAAAGCCAGCGGGAGTTTGGAGACCCAGTACTTC	CASSLGKASGSLETQYF
TRBV5-6	NA	TRBJ1-5	TRBD1	TGTGCCAGCAGCCGCCACAGAGAGGACAGGTGGCAGCCCCAGCATTTT	CASSRHREDRWQPQHF
TRBV7-6	NA	TRBJ2-2	NA	TGTGCCAGCAGCTTAGGCTCTCTCGGCACCGGGGAGCTGTTTTTT	CASSLGSLGTGELFF
TRBV4-3	NA	TRBJ1-1	NA	TGCGCCAGCAGCCAAGTATCTAACACTGAAGCTTTCTTT	CASSQVSNTEAFF
TRBV28	NA	TRBJ2-1	TRBD2	TGTGCCAGCAAGTTGAGCGGGGGCCCCTCCTACAATGAGCAGTTCTTC	CASKLSGGPSYNEQFF
TRBV11-3	NA	TRBJ2-5	TRBD2	TGTGCCAGCAGCTTACGGGAGGGCGCTTCAGAGACCCAGTACTTC	CASSLREGASETQYF
TRBV27	NA	TRBJ2-3	TRBD2	TGTGCCAGCACCCTTCGTCCGACTAGCGGGAGGTCAGATACGCAGTATTTT	CASTLRPTSGRSDTQYF
TRBV5-1	NA	TRBJ1-3	TRBD1	TGCGCCAGCAGCCTTCCGAGACAGGGTTCTGGAAACACCATATATTTT	CASSLPRQGSGNTIYF
TRBV11-2	NA	TRBJ2-7	TRBD2	TGTGCCAGCAGCTTAGATCGGACTAGCGCCTACGAGCAGTACTTC	CASSLDRTSAYEQYF
TRBV6-2/TRBV6-3	NA	TRBJ2-2	NA	TGTGCCAGCAGTTACTCGGCAGGCCGTCTTAAAACCGGGGAGCTGTTTTTT	CASSYSAGRLKTGELFF
TRBV12-5	NA	TRBJ1-2	TRBD1	TGTGCTAGTGGTTTGGGGCACAGGGGGCAAGCTGGCTACACCTTC	CASGLGHRGQAGYTF
TRBV10-3	NA	TRBJ2-3	TRBD1	TGTGCCATCAGTGACCCTGGGCAGGGGGCAGATACGCAGTATTTT	CAISDPGQGADTQYF
TRBV7-2	once	TRBJ1-5	NA	TGTGCCAGCAGCTTACAGGGGTCCAATCAGCCCCAGCATTTT	CASSLQGSNQPQHF
TRBV4-2	NA	TRBJ2-7	NA	TGTGCCAGCAGCCAAGAAGGGGACTCCTCCTACGAGCAGTACTTC	CASSQEGDSSYEQYF
TRBV10-3	once	TRBJ2-1	TRBD2	TGTGCCACTGACCACGGGGGACCTAGCGGAAATTGGGGTGAGCAGTTCTTC	CATDHGGPSGNWGEQFF
TRBV9	NA	TRBJ2-1	NA	TGTGCCAGCAGCGTAACGGCCCCCCTAGGAGGCGCCAACCCCCACAATGAGCAGTTCTTC	CASSVTAPLGGANPHNEQFF
TRBV6-2/TRBV6-3	once	TRBJ2-7	NA	TGTGCCAGCAGTTACTCGACGGACGAGCAGTACTTC	CASSYSTDEQYF
TRBV28	NA	TRBJ2-7	TRBD1	TGTGCCAGCAGTTCCTCCGGGACAGGGGGGTACGAGCAGTACTTC	CASSSSGTGGYEQYF
TRBV6-2/TRBV6-3	few	TRBJ2-7	NA	TGTGCCAGCAGTTACCCGCCCTACGAGCAGTACTTC	CASSYPPYEQYF
TRBV4-1	NA	TRBJ1-3	NA	TGCGCCAGCAGCCAACCCATCTCTGGAAACACCATATATTTT	CASSQPISGNTIYF
TRBV6-1	few	TRBJ1-1	NA	TGTGCCAGCAGTGAGACAGAGAACACTGAAGCTTTCTTT	CASSETENTEAFF
TRBV6-5	NA	TRBJ2-7	TRBD2	TGTGCCAGCAGTTTCCGGGGGGGCGAGCAGTACTTC	CASSFRGGEQYF
TRBV29-1	once	TRBJ2-2	TRBD1	TGCAGCGTTGGAGACAGGGGACGGGTACTCGGGGAGCTGTTTTTT	CSVGDRGRVLGELFF
TRBV15	NA	TRBJ2-3	NA	TGTGCCACCAGCAGAGATTTGACTCCTGATACGCAGTATTTT	CATSRDLTPDTQYF